The next 3 T cell receptor beta chains were all read from a single sample in a study of vaccination effects on CD4 cells after COVID-19. Expansion with viral peptide pools was applied to antigen-specific CD4+ T cells by the ViraFEST assay prior to sequencing. Scientists isolated CD4+ T cells after a roughly ten-day culture period ended. The healthy vaccine recipients, who had no prior SARS-CoV-2 infection, showed negative nucleocapsid antibodies. No antigen has been identified for these receptors. Profiling relied on immunoSEQ multiplex PCR, and the TCRdb table lists in-frame clones only, not all of them. Here the sample spans nearly 35,000 clones, more than 70% being singletons. The material was CD4+ T cells from PBMCs cultured with HCoV-OC43 spike peptides, obtained before COVID-19 vaccination. Specified subset: HCoV-OC43 spike overlapping peptide pool stimulation. These receptors all come from a human donor who received a COVID-19 vaccine.

The chain joins TRBV25-1 to TRBJ2-3; D may be TRBD1 or TRBD2 (5 bases each). This CDR3 spans 17 amino acids. The germline V and J ends were trimmed by 5 bases and 0 bases, with 18 bases remaining between them. Germline V gene sequence: CDR1 MGHDK, CDR2 SYGVNS. The CDR3 DNA follows: TGTGCCAGCAGTCGAATGGGGGTGGCAGGGAGCACAGATACGCAGTATTTT. As protein: CASSRMGVAGSTDTQYF.

The chain couples TRBV5-8 to TRBJ2-7; maybe TRBD2 (6 bases). The V and J ends lost 1 base and 2 bases respectively, with 13 bases between them. The CDR3 sequence is 15 residues long. Germline V CDR1 and CDR2: SGHTS, YDEGEE. Here the CDR3 reads CASSLINSGPYEQYF. The CDR3 DNA is TGTGCCAGCAGCTTGATCAATAGCGGACCCTACGAGCAGTACTTC.

This chain joins TRBV9 and TRBJ1-1; 9 bases map to TRBD1. After removal of 3 bases from V and 4 bases from J, the junction contained 7 bases not matched to a gene. Germline V CDR1 and CDR2: SGDLS, YYNGEE. The CDR3 length is 15 residues. This chain's CDR3 is CASSGQGVGGTEAFF. For the CDR3, the DNA is TGTGCCAGCAGCGGACAGGGGGTGGGAGGCACTGAAGCTTTCTTT.